The rows below give T cell receptor beta chains drawn from one sample of a study of blood T cell repertoires in COVID-19. TCRdb's copy holds only in-frame clones and misses some; the assay was immunoSEQ multiplex PCR. The sample lists 110,000 or so clones; more than 75% were seen once. The sample taken for sequencing was peripheral blood. These receptors all stem from a man in his forties with acute or convalescent COVID-19. Both conserved end residues are part of each CDR3. The D gene is left open where the match is weak. Clone sizes are given selectively: once, few, many, or a class where the clone is expanded.

j_gene: TRBJ2-1
v_gene: TRBV2
d_gene: TRBD1
abundance: .
CDR3aa: CASLSTGAPSYNEQFF
CDR3nt: TGTGCCAGCCTTTCGACAGGGGCCCCCTCCTACAATGAGCAGTTCTTC

j_gene: TRBJ2-3
v_gene: TRBV4-2
d_gene: TRBD2
abundance: .
CDR3aa: CASSQGGAGLDYSAQYF
CDR3nt: TGTGCCAGCAGCCAAGGGGGGGCGGGACTAGATTACAGCGCGCAGTATTTT

j_gene: TRBJ1-1
v_gene: TRBV27
d_gene: .
abundance: .
CDR3aa: CASSLRRENTEAFF
CDR3nt: TGTGCCAGCAGTTTGCGACGGGAGAACACTGAAGCTTTCTTT

j_gene: TRBJ2-3
v_gene: TRBV30
d_gene: .
abundance: .
CDR3aa: CAWRTEQGFPYF
CDR3nt: TGTGCCTGGAGGACCGAACAGGGTTTTCCGTATTTT

j_gene: TRBJ1-2
v_gene: TRBV30
d_gene: .
abundance: .
CDR3aa: CAWSVQTVHYGYTF
CDR3nt: TGTGCCTGGAGTGTACAGACGGTCCACTATGGCTACACCTTC

j_gene: TRBJ2-1
v_gene: TRBV6-1
d_gene: TRBD2
abundance: .
CDR3aa: CASSEDASGGVSYNEQFF
CDR3nt: TGTGCCAGCAGTGAAGACGCTAGCGGGGGGGTCTCCTACAATGAGCAGTTCTTC

j_gene: TRBJ1-1
v_gene: TRBV15
d_gene: .
abundance: .
CDR3aa: CATSIWTENTEAFF
CDR3nt: TGTGCCACCAGTATATGGACAGAGAACACTGAAGCTTTCTTT

j_gene: TRBJ2-7
v_gene: TRBV7-6
d_gene: TRBD1
abundance: .
CDR3aa: CASSPRQGLAYEQYF
CDR3nt: TGTGCCAGCAGCCCCAGACAGGGGCTGGCCTACGAGCAGTACTTC

j_gene: TRBJ1-6
v_gene: TRBV7-2
d_gene: .
abundance: .
CDR3aa: CASSLAQGVGSPLHF
CDR3nt: TGTGCCAGCAGCTTAGCCCAGGGTGTCGGTTCACCCCTCCACTTT

j_gene: TRBJ2-1
v_gene: TRBV7-9
d_gene: .
abundance: .
CDR3aa: CASSPRQVSYNEQFF
CDR3nt: TGTGCCAGCAGCCCGAGACAGGTCTCCTACAATGAGCAGTTCTTC

j_gene: TRBJ2-7
v_gene: TRBV2
d_gene: TRBD2
abundance: .
CDR3aa: CASSTSGGSYEQYF
CDR3nt: TGTGCCAGCAGTACTAGCGGGGGGAGCTACGAGCAGTACTTC

j_gene: TRBJ2-5
v_gene: TRBV5-1
d_gene: TRBD1
abundance: .
CDR3aa: CASSLAVSTGSRETQYF
CDR3nt: TGCGCCAGCAGCTTGGCGGTGTCGACAGGGAGTAGGGAGACCCAGTACTTC

j_gene: TRBJ2-6
v_gene: TRBV27
d_gene: TRBD1
abundance: .
CDR3aa: CASSAGTGSGANVLTF
CDR3nt: TGTGCCAGCAGTGCCGGGACAGGGTCTGGGGCCAACGTCCTGACTTTC

j_gene: TRBJ1-2
v_gene: TRBV6-2/TRBV6-3
d_gene: .
abundance: .
CDR3aa: CASSYHGAGGYTF
CDR3nt: TGTGCCAGCAGTTACCACGGTGCAGGGGGCTACACCTTC

j_gene: TRBJ1-5
v_gene: TRBV4-3
d_gene: TRBD1
abundance: .
CDR3aa: CASSLSTDRGHQPQHF
CDR3nt: TGCGCCAGCAGCCTTTCTACCGACAGGGGGCATCAGCCCCAGCATTTT

j_gene: TRBJ1-6
v_gene: TRBV6-4
d_gene: TRBD1
abundance: few
CDR3aa: CASSRQGNSPLHF
CDR3nt: TGTGCCAGCAGCCGACAGGGTAATTCACCCCTCCACTTT

j_gene: TRBJ1-2
v_gene: TRBV19
d_gene: .
abundance: .
CDR3aa: CASSIFGTPNYGYTF
CDR3nt: TGTGCCAGTAGTATATTCGGGACACCTAACTATGGCTACACCTTC

j_gene: TRBJ1-2
v_gene: TRBV27
d_gene: .
abundance: once
CDR3aa: CASSYSSSGGLSGYTF
CDR3nt: TGTGCCAGCAGTTACTCCTCTTCCGGGGGGCTCAGTGGCTACACCTTC

j_gene: TRBJ2-5
v_gene: TRBV9
d_gene: TRBD2
abundance: .
CDR3aa: CASSVGAGNGETQYF
CDR3nt: TGTGCCAGCAGCGTAGGAGCGGGGAACGGGGAGACCCAGTACTTC

j_gene: TRBJ2-1
v_gene: TRBV10-3
d_gene: .
abundance: many
CDR3aa: CAITAATGANEQFF
CDR3nt: TGTGCCATCACCGCCGCCACGGGAGCGAATGAGCAGTTCTTC

j_gene: TRBJ2-1
v_gene: TRBV3-1/TRBV3-2
d_gene: TRBD2
abundance: .
CDR3aa: CASSQGISGAGEQFF
CDR3nt: TGTGCCAGCAGCCAAGGGATTAGCGGGGCTGGTGAGCAGTTCTTC

j_gene: TRBJ2-4
v_gene: TRBV19
d_gene: TRBD2
abundance: .
CDR3aa: CASSPIAGDLNIQYF
CDR3nt: TGTGCCAGTAGTCCAATAGCGGGGGACCTGAACATTCAGTACTTC

j_gene: TRBJ1-1
v_gene: TRBV27
d_gene: TRBD1
abundance: .
CDR3aa: CASSPMTGGYTEAFF
CDR3nt: TGTGCCAGCAGTCCCATGACAGGGGGCTACACTGAAGCTTTCTTT

j_gene: TRBJ2-4
v_gene: TRBV19
d_gene: .
abundance: .
CDR3aa: CASSGWTTVAKNIQYF
CDR3nt: TGTGCCAGTAGTGGCTGGACAACCGTAGCCAAAAACATTCAGTACTTC

j_gene: TRBJ2-7
v_gene: TRBV7-2
d_gene: TRBD1
abundance: .
CDR3aa: CASSSTGGISYEQYF
CDR3nt: TGTGCCAGCAGCTCGACAGGGGGCATCTCCTACGAGCAGTACTTC

j_gene: TRBJ1-6
v_gene: TRBV7-9
d_gene: .
abundance: once
CDR3aa: CASSLAGAGDGSPLHF
CDR3nt: TGTGCCAGCAGCTTAGCAGGGGCAGGGGACGGATCACCCCTCCACTTT

j_gene: TRBJ2-2
v_gene: TRBV25-1
d_gene: TRBD2
abundance: .
CDR3aa: CASRGGANTGELFF
CDR3nt: TGTGCCAGCCGGGGAGGGGCGAACACCGGGGAGCTGTTTTTT

j_gene: TRBJ2-7
v_gene: TRBV5-1
d_gene: TRBD2
abundance: .
CDR3aa: CASSSPPGTSGGVSSYEQYF
CDR3nt: TGCGCCAGCAGCTCCCCGCCGGGGACTAGCGGGGGGGTTAGCTCCTACGAGCAGTACTTC

j_gene: TRBJ1-3
v_gene: TRBV19
d_gene: .
abundance: .
CDR3aa: CASTPVNGNTIYF
CDR3nt: TGTGCCAGTACCCCGGTAAACGGAAACACCATATATTTT

j_gene: TRBJ1-1
v_gene: TRBV6-5
d_gene: .
abundance: .
CDR3aa: CASSYSGGGMNTEAFF
CDR3nt: TGTGCCAGCAGTTACTCAGGCGGCGGTATGAACACTGAAGCTTTCTTT

j_gene: TRBJ1-2
v_gene: TRBV13
d_gene: .
abundance: .
CDR3aa: CASSAHYGYTF
CDR3nt: TGTGCCAGCAGTGCGCACTATGGCTACACCTTC

j_gene: TRBJ2-3
v_gene: TRBV30
d_gene: .
abundance: .
CDR3aa: CAWSSYEQFDTQYF
CDR3nt: TGTGCCTGGAGCTCCTACGAACAGTTCGATACGCAGTATTTT

j_gene: TRBJ1-2
v_gene: TRBV19
d_gene: .
abundance: .
CDR3aa: CASSWQGAYGYTF
CDR3nt: TGTGCCAGTAGTTGGCAGGGCGCCTATGGCTACACCTTC

j_gene: TRBJ2-5
v_gene: TRBV4-1
d_gene: TRBD1
abundance: .
CDR3aa: CASSQGTGETQYF
CDR3nt: TGCGCCAGCAGCCAGGGGACAGGGGAGACCCAGTACTTC

j_gene: TRBJ1-1
v_gene: TRBV4-3
d_gene: .
abundance: .
CDR3aa: CASSQGAVRVTGNTEAFF
CDR3nt: TGCGCCAGCAGCCAAGGGGCGGTCAGGGTGACGGGGAACACTGAAGCTTTCTTT

j_gene: TRBJ2-7
v_gene: TRBV19
d_gene: .
abundance: .
CDR3aa: CASSIRPGLYEQYF
CDR3nt: TGTGCCAGTAGTATCCGGCCAGGCCTTTACGAGCAGTACTTC

j_gene: TRBJ2-5
v_gene: TRBV27
d_gene: TRBD2
abundance: .
CDR3aa: CASSPYISGGQETQYF
CDR3nt: TGTGCCAGCAGTCCATACATCTCGGGGGGGCAAGAGACCCAGTACTTC

j_gene: TRBJ2-7
v_gene: TRBV7-2
d_gene: TRBD1
abundance: .
CDR3aa: CASSHGTGGSLAYEQYF
CDR3nt: TGTGCCAGCAGCCACGGGACAGGGGGAAGCTTGGCCTACGAGCAGTACTTC

j_gene: TRBJ2-7
v_gene: TRBV6-5
d_gene: TRBD2
abundance: .
CDR3aa: CASSRTSGGAGEQYF
CDR3nt: TGTGCCAGCAGTAGGACTAGCGGGGGGGCCGGGGAGCAGTACTTC

j_gene: TRBJ1-2
v_gene: TRBV15
d_gene: .
abundance: .
CDR3aa: CATSRATGYGYTF
CDR3nt: TGTGCCACCAGCAGAGCGACAGGCTATGGCTACACCTTC

j_gene: TRBJ2-5
v_gene: TRBV9
d_gene: TRBD2
abundance: .
CDR3aa: CASSGSGTSGGQETQYF
CDR3nt: TGTGCCAGCAGCGGATCCGGGACTAGCGGGGGCCAAGAGACCCAGTACTTC

j_gene: TRBJ2-7
v_gene: TRBV4-1
d_gene: .
abundance: .
CDR3aa: CASSQARESYEQYF
CDR3nt: TGCGCCAGCAGCCAAGCTCGGGAATCCTACGAGCAGTACTTC